This TCR beta chain stems from a study of T cell changes during pregnancy in multiple sclerosis. Some clones are missing from TCRdb's copy, which holds only in-frame ones; the method was immunoSEQ multiplex PCR. The sample yields approximately 32,000 clones, 90% seen once. CDR1 SGDLS and CDR2 YYNGEE come from the germline V gene. The CDR3 length is 15 residues. Trimming left V 3 bases short and J 0 bases short, with 10 bases between. The sample in question was peripheral blood, obtained in the third trimester of pregnancy. This sequence joins TRBV9 and TRBJ1-3; the D is unclear. The clonotype originates from a female donor in good health, enrolled as a control in a pregnancy study. The DNA for the CDR3 is TGTGCCAGCAGCGGTTCTTCCCGCTCTGGAAACACCATATATTTT. This translates into CASSGSSRSGNTIYF.